The 5 T cell receptor beta chains below all came from one sample that was sequenced in a study of T cells after yellow fever vaccination. TCRdb called the 5' RACE reads again in MiXCR, with one record for every CDR3 protein. This sample has 95,000 to 100,000 distinct CDR3 sequences, with 5.8% found just once. This material consisted of CD8+ T cells sorted from PBMCs, taken 10 days after the yellow fever booster vaccination. Receptor source: a man in his late teens or twenties who received the YFV17D yellow fever vaccine.

The chain employs TRBV4-1 and TRBJ1-2, with D hard to call. V was trimmed by 3 bases and J by 2 bases, leaving 4 bases between them. The CDR3 is 12 residues long. CDR1 is MGHRA and CDR2 is YSYEKL in the germline V gene. In DNA, the CDR3 is TGCGCCAGCAGCCAGGGGAACTATGGCTACACCTTC. Translation gives CASSQGNYGYTF.

This clonotype was seen a few times. The rearrangement links TRBV29-1 to TRBJ1-1; D is unclear. The CDR3 covers 14 residues. Germline V gives CDR1 SQVTM, CDR2 ANQGSEA. The V end was cut by 1 base, the J end by 5 bases, with 14 bases between. CDR3 coding DNA: TGCAGCGTTGAAGTGACGGGAGGACTAACTGAAGCTTTCTTT. It encodes CSVEVTGGLTEAFF.

This clonotype was detected many times. V and J are TRBV12-5 and TRBJ2-1; 11 bases map to TRBD1. Germline V gene data show CDR1 as LGHNT and CDR2 as FRNRAP. The CDR3 consists of 14 residues. Trimming removed 9 bases from V and 8 bases from J; junction bases left unmatched: 9. Here the CDR3 DNA reads TGTGCTAGCAGAGGACAGGGGGCAGTCGATGAGCAGTTCTTC. Its protein product is CASRGQGAVDEQFF.

This clonotype was detected a few times. The chain recombines TRBV5-4 with TRBJ1-1; D gene unclear. Trimming took off 5 bases at V and 3 bases at J, with 14 bases between the two ends. The CDR3 contains 14 residues. CDR1 SGHNT and CDR2 YYREEE come from the germline V gene (reference sequence). DNA for the CDR3: TGTGCCAGCAGGGCAGAGGCAGGTCACACTGAAGCTTTCTTT. Translating it yields CASRAEAGHTEAFF.

The V call is TRBV4-1, the J call TRBJ1-2, with D possibly TRBD1 on 6 matching bases. Trimming cost V 4 bases and J 4 bases, with 16 bases left between them. Germline V gene data show CDR1 as MGHRA and CDR2 as YSYEKL. The CDR3 consists of 15 residues. In DNA, the CDR3 is TGCGCCAGCAGCCCCAGAGACAGGAGCGGCTATGGCTACACCTTC. This sequence encodes CASSPRDRSGYGYTF.